The 8 T cell receptor beta chains presented below share a single source sample, sequenced in a study of OX40 agonist ivuxolimab in advanced cancers. TCRdb keeps only in-frame clones here, not all; method: immunoSEQ multiplex PCR. The data contain some 86,000 clones, 80% to 95% of them singletons. Sequencing was performed on CD4+ or CD8+ T cells sorted from blood, taken in a trial of the OX40 agonist ivuxolimab. Receptors originate from an adult with an advanced solid tumor such as melanoma, head and neck, liver or kidney cancer.

The CDR3 here is CASSFGRNTDTQYF. CDR3 bases: TGTGCCAGCAGCTTTGGGCGGAACACAGATACGCAGTATTTT. The rearrangement links TRBV11-3 to TRBJ2-3; D unclear. Germline V gene data show CDR1 as SGHNT and CDR2 as YENEEA. The CDR3 is 14 residues long. V lost 3 bases, J lost 2 bases, and 9 bases lay in between.

This rearrangement joins TRBV28 to TRBJ2-5; 11 nucleotides agree with TRBD2. J lost 6 bases, V lost 3 bases, and 6 bases had no gene match. The CDR3 is 15 residues long. Germline V gives CDR1 MDHEN, CDR2 SYDVKM. DNA for the CDR3: TGTGCCAGCAGTTTGGCGCTAGCGGGGGGAAAGACCCAGTACTTC. Residues: CASSLALAGGKTQYF.

This chain links TRBV7-9 with TRBJ2-1; 7 bases are a match to TRBD2. Germline values: CDR1 SEHNR, CDR2 FQNEAQ (reference sequence). V trimming: 4 bases; J trimming: 5 bases; junction bases outside the gene matches: 8. This CDR3 region has 15 residues. The CDR3 reads CASSSVSGVDNEQFF. CDR3 coding DNA: TGTGCCAGCAGCTCCGTGAGCGGGGTAGACAATGAGCAGTTCTTC.

This rearrangement joins TRBV30 to TRBJ1-3; no clear D gene. The CDR3 is 13 residues long. V dropped 7 bases and J dropped 4 bases, with 14 bases sitting between them. CDR1 and CDR2 (germline): GTSNPN, SVGIG (reference sequence). CDR3 in amino acids: CAFNIVGGNTIYF. The CDR3 DNA reads as TGTGCCTTCAATATAGTCGGAGGAAACACCATATATTTT.

The chain recombines TRBV11-2 with TRBJ1-1, with 7 bases lining up with TRBD1. Looked up from germline, CDR1 is SGHAT and CDR2 is FQNNGV. The CDR3 is 14 residues long. V lost 4 bases, J lost 2 bases, and 4 bases stayed unmatched. DNA for the CDR3: TGTGCCAGCAGCTGGGGGGACAGTAACACTGAAGCTTTCTTT. Its protein is CASSWGDSNTEAFF.

The CDR3 spells CARSLQETGEQYF. The CDR3 region has the DNA TGTGCCAGAAGCTTGCAGGAAACGGGCGAGCAGTACTTC. The chain has TRBV5-3 and TRBJ2-7; the D is unclear. TRBV5-3 is treated as an ORF (open reading frame) with a function not yet certain. V was pared by 1 base and J by 6 bases, with 11 bases between. The CDR3 contains 13 residues.

J is TRBJ1-5 and V is TRBV6-1; D unresolved. V was clipped by 4 bases and J by 4 bases, with 11 bases between them. Germline values: CDR1 MNHNS, CDR2 SASEGT. The CDR3 totals 14 residues. The CDR3 coding sequence is TGTGCCAGCAGTGTTCGCCAGGTGAATCAGCCCCAGCATTTT. It translates to CASSVRQVNQPQHF.

This sequence joins TRBV7-3 and TRBJ2-5; D assignment may be TRBD1 or TRBD2 (5 bases each). CDR1 is SGHTA and CDR2 is FQGTGA in the germline V gene. This CDR3 spans 13 amino acids. The germline V and J ends were trimmed by 1 base and 3 bases, with 6 bases remaining between them. This CDR3 reads CASSLRGKETQYF. As DNA, the CDR3 is TGTGCCAGCAGCTTAAGGGGGAAAGAGACCCAGTACTTC.